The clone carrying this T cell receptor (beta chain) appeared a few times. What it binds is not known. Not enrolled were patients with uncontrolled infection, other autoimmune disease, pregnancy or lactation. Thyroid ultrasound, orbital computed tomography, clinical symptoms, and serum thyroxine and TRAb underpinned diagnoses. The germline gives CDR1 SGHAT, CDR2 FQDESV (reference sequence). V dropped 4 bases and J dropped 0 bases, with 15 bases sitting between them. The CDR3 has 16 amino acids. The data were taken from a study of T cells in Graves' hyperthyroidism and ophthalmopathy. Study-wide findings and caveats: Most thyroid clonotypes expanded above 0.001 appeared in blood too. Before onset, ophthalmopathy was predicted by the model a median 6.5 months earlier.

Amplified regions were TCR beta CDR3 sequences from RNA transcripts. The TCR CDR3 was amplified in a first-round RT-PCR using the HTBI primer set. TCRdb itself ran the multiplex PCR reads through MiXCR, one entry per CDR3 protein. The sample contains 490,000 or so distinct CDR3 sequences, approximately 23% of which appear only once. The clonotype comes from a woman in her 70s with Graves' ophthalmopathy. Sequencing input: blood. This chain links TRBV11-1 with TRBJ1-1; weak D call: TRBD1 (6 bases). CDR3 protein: CASSSGSGHLNTEAFF. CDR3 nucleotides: TGTGCCAGCAGCTCAGGGTCGGGACACTTGAACACTGAAGCTTTCTTT.